One and the same sample provided the 2 T cell receptor beta chains below, sequenced in a study of shared clonotypes between healthy human individuals. The assay was immunoSEQ multiplex PCR, and TCRdb's table has in-frame clones only and misses some. The table records about 560,000 clones, around 78% of them present only once. The sequencing sample was made of PBMCs. The receptors here all came from a middle-aged woman in good health. Some clones in this sample may be carry-over from other donors' samples.

About this clone: One base away lies a much larger clone, so this may be a sequencing read error. The rearrangement joins TRBV5-6 to TRBJ2-5, with TRBD1 identical over 7 bases. The CDR3 is 15 residues long. In germline, CDR1 is SGHDT, CDR2 YYEEEE. DNA for the CDR3: TGTGCCAGCAGCTTGACAGGGGTTGGCCAAGGGACCCAGTACTTC. Translated: CASSLTGVGQGTQYF.

Of note for this clone: Mismatch with germline at one junction end may stem from a read error. The chain carries TRBV7-7 and TRBJ2-5, with D hard to call. Germline CDR1 reads SSHAT; CDR2 reads FNYEAQ (reference sequence). The CDR3 is 13 amino acids. The CDR3 region is CASSSTIQETQYF. The CDR3 DNA sequence: TGTGCTAGCAGCTCAACCATTCAAGAGACCCAGTACTTC.